The 31 T cell receptor beta chains presented below share a single source sample, sequenced in a study of T cell repertoires in ileal Crohn's disease. Some clones are missing from TCRdb's copy, which holds only in-frame ones; the method was immunoSEQ multiplex PCR. The table shows several thousand clones, with roughly four fifths occurring only once. Sequencing input: ileal tissue. The source of these receptors is an adult with Crohn's disease.

The gene calls are TRBV29-1 and TRBJ2-1; 9 positions agree with TRBD1. Trimming took 7 bases from V and 5 from J; bases not matched to a gene: 6. From germline, CDR1 is SQVTM and CDR2 ANQGSEA. This CDR3 comprises 13 residues. The CDR3 loop reads CSAQDRGDNEQFF. CDR3 DNA sequence: TGCAGCGCCCAGGACAGGGGTGACAATGAGCAGTTCTTC.

The gene calls are TRBV4-2 and TRBJ2-7, with D perhaps given as TRBD1 or TRBD2 (6 bases each). CDR3 length: 19 amino acids. The V gene's germline CDR1 is LGHNA and CDR2 YNFKEQ. The V and J ends lost 4 bases and 1 base respectively, with 26 bases between them. CDR3 in DNA: TGTGCCAGCAGCCGAGAACGGTCCGGGGGCAGTTCCAATTCCTACGAGCAGTACTTC. This codes for CASSRERSGGSSNSYEQYF.

This clone was picked up one time. The J gene is TRBJ1-1, the V gene TRBV15; D is ambiguous. The length of the CDR3 is 15 residues. Germline CDR1 and CDR2: LNHNV and YYDKDF (reference sequence). Trimming pared 0 bases from V and 5 bases from J, leaving 13 bases between. The CDR3 loop is CATSRDRSPLTEAFF. In nucleotides, the CDR3 is TGTGCCACCAGCAGAGATCGAAGCCCACTTACTGAAGCTTTCTTT.

This clone was counted a few times. The rearrangement uses TRBV7-9 and TRBJ1-5; D unclear. Trimming shortened V by 6 bases and J by 3 bases, and 12 bases separated the two germline ends. The CDR3 totals 14 residues. Germline CDR1 SEHNR, CDR2 FQNEAQ (reference sequence). The CDR3 spells CASSPDGFNQPQHF. DNA for the CDR3: TGTGCCAGCAGTCCGGACGGTTTCAATCAGCCCCAGCATTTT.

Regarding this clone: A junction end diverges from the germline sequence, so it may reflect a read error. The chain links TRBV6-6 to TRBJ2-2; either TRBD1 or TRBD2 may supply D (5 bases each). The CDR3 length is 16 residues. The V gene's germline CDR1 is MNHNY and CDR2 SVGAGI (reference sequence). The CDR3 loop reads CASSYPIPVGHRGAVF. The DNA of the CDR3 is TGTGCCAGCAGTTACCCAATTCCGGTGGGGCACCGGGGAGCTGTTTTT.

J is TRBJ1-1 and V is TRBV18; 7 bases are a match to TRBD1. The CDR3 has 12 residues. CDR1 and CDR2 from the germline V gene are KGHSH and LQKENI. V lost 4 bases to trimming and J lost 5 bases; unmatched junction nucleotides: 1. Here the CDR3 reads CASSHRGTEAFF. CDR3 DNA sequence: TGTGCCAGCTCACACAGGGGTACTGAAGCTTTCTTT.

The V and J genes are TRBV9 and TRBJ2-7; D not certain. Trimming pared 4 bases from V and 3 bases from J, leaving 8 bases between. The length of the CDR3 is 12 residues. Germline V gene lookup returns CDR1 SGDLS and CDR2 YYNGEE. The CDR3 DNA is TGTGCCAGCAGCCCCTCTGGCTACGAGCAGTACTTC. Translated: CASSPSGYEQYF.

The chain is built from TRBV28 and TRBJ1-1; TRBD1 might be the D (5 bases). The CDR3 runs 13 residues. Per germline, CDR1 MDHEN and CDR2 SYDVKM. Trimming stripped 1 base from V and 9 bases from J, with 12 bases between. The CDR3 bases are TGTGCCAGCAGTTTATTTTCAGGGTCGAAAGCTTTCTTT. This encodes CASSLFSGSKAFF.

The V call is TRBV10-3, the J call TRBJ2-3; 9 nucleotides align to TRBD2. The germline gives CDR1 ENHRY, CDR2 SYGVKD. With 6 bases clipped from V and 6 bases from J, the junction kept 7 bases outside the gene matches. The CDR3 consists of 14 residues. CDR3 sequence reads: CAISEGTSLDTQYF. DNA for the CDR3: TGTGCCATCAGCGAAGGGACTAGCTTGGATACGCAGTATTTT.

This clone was observed a single time. The chain recombines TRBV18 with TRBJ1-2; D might be TRBD1 (5 bases). The CDR3 is 13 amino acids. The V end was cut by 3 bases, the J end by 2 bases, with 7 bases between. The germline V gene encodes CDR1 KGHSH and CDR2 LQKENI. The CDR3 reads CASSPDKNYGYTF. The CDR3 DNA follows: TGTGCCAGCTCACCGGACAAAAACTATGGCTACACCTTC.

This chain joins TRBV7-9 and TRBJ1-1; weak D call: TRBD1 (5 bases). Trimming took 3 bases from V and 10 from J, leaving 12 bases between them. The CDR3 extends over 12 amino acids. Germline-derived CDR1 and CDR2 are SEHNR and FQNEAQ (reference sequence). CDR3 loop: CASSLAREGAFF. CDR3 nucleotide sequence: TGTGCCAGCAGCTTGGCCAGGGAGGGAGCTTTCTTT.

The rearrangement joins TRBV5-1 to TRBJ2-3, with 7 bases aligning to TRBD1. Germline V gene lookup returns CDR1 SGHRS and CDR2 YFSETQ. This CDR3 is 17 amino acids long. J was trimmed by 1 base and V by 4 bases; bases with no gene match: 12. The CDR3: CASSHNRDRIGTDTQYF. The CDR3 nucleotides are TGCGCCAGCAGCCATAATAGGGACAGAATCGGCACAGATACGCAGTATTTT.

The chain combines TRBV7-9 with TRBJ2-2, with D possibly being TRBD1 (5 bases). Deletions cut 7 bases from V and 1 base from J, with 16 bases between. The V gene's germline CDR1 is SEHNR and CDR2 FQNEAQ (reference sequence). The CDR3 is 16 residues long. CDR3 sequence reads: CASNLQQALNTGELFF. CDR3 nucleotides: TGTGCCAGCAACCTACAACAGGCTCTGAACACCGGGGAGCTGTTTTTT.

A few counts support this clone. V gene TRBV28 combines with J gene TRBJ1-3, with a weak D call TRBD1 (5 bases). V lost 11 bases to trimming and J lost 4 bases, with 15 bases between them. Germline CDR1 and CDR2: MDHEN and SYDVKM. CDR3 size: 13 residues. The CDR3: CALRGGPGNTIYF. The CDR3 DNA is TGTGCCCTTAGGGGAGGGCCGGGAAACACCATATATTTT.

The rearrangement links TRBV5-6 to TRBJ2-2; 7 bases are a match to TRBD2. Germline lookup yields CDR1 SGHDT and CDR2 YYEEEE. J gave up 6 bases and V 4 bases, and 15 bases lay outside the gene matches. The CDR3 spans 17 residues. CDR3: CASSIGPPTSFPGELFF. DNA for the CDR3: TGTGCCAGCAGCATTGGTCCCCCGACTAGCTTTCCCGGGGAGCTGTTTTTT.

The gene calls are TRBV2 and TRBJ1-4; D may be TRBD1 (6 bases). Germline V gene lookup returns CDR1 SNHLY and CDR2 FYNNEI. This CDR3 is 14 amino acids long. Trimming left V 4 bases short and J 4 bases short, with 10 bases between. CDR3 sequence reads: CASSVQGSNEKLFF. As DNA, the CDR3 is TGTGCCAGCAGTGTACAGGGTAGTAATGAAAAACTGTTTTTT. The full variable domain, its missing parts supplied by reference TRBV2 and TRBJ1-4, is EPEVTQTPSHQVTQMGQEVILRCVPISNHLYFYWYRQILGQKVEFLVSFYNNEISEKSEIFDDQFSVERPDGSNFTLKIRSTKLEDSAMYFCASSVQGSNEKLFFGSGTQLSVL.

This clone was seen a few times. The chain has TRBV6-5 and TRBJ1-2; D unresolved. Trimming stripped 6 bases from V and 7 bases from J, with 18 bases between. The CDR3 totals 14 residues. CDR1 and CDR2 (germline): MNHEY, SVGAGI. The chain's CDR3 is CASSPTPQHRGYTF. CDR3 DNA sequence: TGTGCCAGCAGCCCCACCCCCCAGCACCGTGGCTACACCTTC.

This chain connects TRBV7-8 to TRBJ2-7; the D gene is possibly TRBD2 (6 bases). Germline CDR1 SGHVS, CDR2 FQNEAQ. This CDR3 has 15 residues. Between the trimmed V and J ends, which lost 6 bases and 0 bases, there was a span of 15 bases. The CDR3 reads CASRGAGSSSYEQYF. The CDR3 DNA sequence: TGTGCCAGCAGGGGAGCGGGCTCGAGCTCCTACGAGCAGTACTTC. The full variable domain, completed using reference TRBV7-8 and TRBJ2-7, is GAGVSQSPRYKVAKRGQDVALRCDPISGHVSLFWYQQALGQGPEFLTYFQNEAQLDKSGLPSDRFFAERPEGSVSTLKIQRTQQEDSAVYLCASRGAGSSSYEQYFGPGTRLTVT.

The V and J genes are TRBV18 and TRBJ2-1; D is unclear. Trimming left V 6 bases short and J 0 bases short, with 15 bases between. Germline V gene lookup returns CDR1 KGHSH and CDR2 LQKENI. The CDR3 has 16 amino acids. CDR3 sequence: CASSLGPLSSYNEQFF. The CDR3 DNA reads as TGTGCCAGCTCTCTTGGACCGCTGAGCTCCTACAATGAGCAGTTCTTC.

This clone was observed a few times. The V call is TRBV25-1, the J call TRBJ2-6; 9 nucleotides line up with TRBD1. Losses at the gene ends were 5 bases for V and 2 bases for J; bases not matched to a gene: 1. The germline V gene has CDR1 MGHDK and CDR2 SYGVNS. The CDR3 is 15 residues long. The CDR3 spells CASSTGGAGANVLTF. CDR3 coding DNA: TGTGCCAGCAGTACAGGGGGCGCTGGGGCCAACGTCCTGACTTTC.

This clone was observed a few times. This chain joins TRBV5-1 and TRBJ2-5, with D unclear. The V gene's germline CDR1 is SGHRS and CDR2 YFSETQ. This CDR3 has 16 residues. Trimming stripped 4 bases from V and 4 bases from J, with 20 bases between. DNA of the CDR3: TGCGCCAGCAGCCCCGCTCTTGGGATTCGGTTAGAGACCCAGTACTTC. This sequence encodes CASSPALGIRLETQYF.

This clone was picked up one time. This chain uses TRBV27 with TRBJ2-7, with TRBD1 matching over 10 bases. J gave up 4 bases and V 2 bases, and 2 bases lay outside the gene matches. The CDR3 spans 14 residues. Germline CDR1 is MNHEY and CDR2 is SMNVEV (reference sequence). CDR3 amino acids: CASSLGTGVYEQYF. As DNA, the CDR3 is TGTGCCAGCAGTTTAGGGACAGGGGTTTACGAGCAGTACTTC.

The chain is built from TRBV5-1 and TRBJ2-1, with D unresolved. Trimming cost V 4 bases and J 6 bases, with 20 bases left between them. Germline V lookup: CDR1 SGHRS, CDR2 YFSETQ. The CDR3 is made up of 16 amino acids. CDR3 in amino acids: CASSHEVAGFGNEQFF. CDR3 coding DNA: TGCGCCAGCAGCCATGAAGTGGCTGGGTTCGGCAATGAGCAGTTCTTC.

CDR3 DNA: TGTGCCAGCAGCTTGAAACTAGCGGGAGTAGATGAGCAGTTCTTC. This encodes CASSLKLAGVDEQFF. This sequence joins TRBV5-5 and TRBJ2-1; TRBD2 matches 11 bases. This CDR3 contains 15 residues. Per the germline V gene, CDR1 is SGHKS and CDR2 is YYEKEE (reference sequence). Unmatched junction bases numbered 5, after V lost 1 base and J lost 8 bases. The whole variable domain, filled in from reference TRBV5-5 and TRBJ2-1, reads DAGVTQSPTHLIKTRGQQVTLRCSPISGHKSVSWYQQVLGQGPQFIFQYYEKEERGRGNFPDRFSARQFPNYSSELNVNALLLGDSALYLCASSLKLAGVDEQFFGPGTRLTVL.

This chain joins TRBV2 and TRBJ2-1; the D gene is possibly TRBD2 (5 bases). The ends were cut back, 5 bases at V and 6 bases at J, with 20 bases in the middle. The CDR3 runs to 16 residues. Germline-derived CDR1 and CDR2 are SNHLY and FYNNEI. The chain's CDR3 is CASSNNHGVEGNEQFF. The DNA of the CDR3 is TGTGCCAGCAGTAACAACCATGGGGTTGAGGGCAATGAGCAGTTCTTC.

The rearrangement uses TRBV5-1 and TRBJ1-4; 8 nucleotides line up with TRBD1. This CDR3 spans 15 amino acids. Germline-derived CDR1 and CDR2 are SGHRS and YFSETQ. Trimming cost V 4 bases and J 5 bases; bases outside gene matches: 7. This CDR3 is CASSPGTGLNEKLFF. CDR3 in DNA: TGCGCCAGCAGCCCCGGGACAGGATTAAATGAAAAACTGTTTTTT. Using reference TRBV5-1 and TRBJ1-4 for the parts outside the CDR3, the full variable domain is KAGVTQTPRYLIKTRGQQVTLSCSPISGHRSVSWYQQTPGQGLQFLFEYFSETQRNKGNFPGRFSGRQFSNSRSEMNVSTLELGDSALYLCASSPGTGLNEKLFFGSGTQLSVL.

This clone showed up just once. The chain couples TRBV4-3 to TRBJ1-3; tentative D call: TRBD1 (5 bases). Germline V gene sequence: CDR1 LGHNA, CDR2 YSLEER. The germline V and J ends were trimmed by 1 base and 0 bases, with 13 bases remaining between them. The CDR3 length is 17 residues. The CDR3 region is CASSQGWGTYSGNTIYF. The CDR3 DNA reads TGCGCCAGCAGCCAAGGCTGGGGCACATACTCTGGAAACACCATATATTTT.

The chain recombines TRBV19 with TRBJ1-2; D not resolved. Between the trimmed V and J ends, which lost 2 bases and 7 bases, there was a span of 11 bases. There are 13 residues in the CDR3. Germline V gene lookup returns CDR1 LNHDA and CDR2 SQIVND (reference sequence). The CDR3 coding sequence is TGTGCCAGTAGTATATTCGGCGTAGGTGGCTACACCTTC. Amino acid sequence: CASSIFGVGGYTF.

The V gene is TRBV28, the J gene TRBJ1-5, with D uncertain. Germline-derived CDR1 and CDR2 are MDHEN and SYDVKM. The CDR3 is 12 amino acids. V lost 6 bases and J 5 bases, leaving 8 bases between the germline ends. The CDR3 nucleotides are TGTGCCAGCAGCATACGTTATCAGCCCCAGCATTTT. Its protein is CASSIRYQPQHF.

The chain links TRBV6-5 to TRBJ1-1; weak D call: TRBD1 (6 bases). This CDR3 region has 14 residues. Germline V lookup: CDR1 MNHEY, CDR2 SVGAGI. Trimming left V 6 bases short and J 0 bases short, with 11 bases between. The CDR3 loop is CASRPGTMNTEAFF. CDR3 nucleotides: TGTGCCAGCAGACCCGGGACAATGAACACTGAAGCTTTCTTT.

This chain links TRBV5-1 with TRBJ1-1; unclear D gene. This CDR3 is built from 15 residues. Between the trimmed V and J ends, which lost 5 bases and 1 base, there was a span of 15 bases. The germline V gene encodes CDR1 SGHRS and CDR2 YFSETQ. The DNA of the CDR3 is TGCGCCAGCAGACCTATCGGAAATTCGAACACTGAAGCTTTCTTT. It translates to CASRPIGNSNTEAFF.